This entry features one TCR beta chain sequence. The antigen remains undetermined. Its ends do not fully match the called genes, so a read error is possible. Naive CD8 libraries came from around 18,000 to 910,000 sorted cells with 10%, 30% or 50% RNA. For naive CD8 T cells, sorting used the CD8+CD4-CCR7+CD45RA+ phenotype. The data belong to a study of molecular identifiers for immune sequencing clone quantification. The germline gives CDR1 SGHVS, CDR2 FNYEAQ. This CDR3 has 13 residues. For bulk TCR libraries, previously described methods and listed TCR primers were used. Using its own MiXCR run on the PCR reads, TCRdb lists one record per CDR3 protein. The sample consists of about 97,000 distinct CDR3 sequences, 20% to 25% of them appearing once. The study, taken as a whole, reports: Over 99% of CMV-specific effector molecules, but under 1% of naive ones, were in clones above 20 copies.

The sequenced sample was naive CD8+ T cells from blood, with Jurkat cell RNA spiked in. Subset reported: FACS-sorted CD8+CD4-CCR7+CD45RA+ naive T cells. This chain joins TRBV7-6 and TRBJ1-5; no definite D call. The TCR sequence derives from a human donor in good health. Some libraries in this study had Jurkat cell RNA spiked in. Here the CDR3 DNA reads TGTGCCCGCAGCTTAGGTAGCAATCAGCCCCAGCATTTT. It yields the protein CARSLGSNQPQHF. Full variable domain (rest looked up from reference TRBV7-6 and TRBJ1-5): GAGVSQSPRYKVTKRGQDVALRCDPISGHVSLYWYRQALGQGPEFLTYFNYEAQQDKSGLPNDRFSAERPEGSISTLTIQRTEQRDSAMYRCARSLGSNQPQHFGDGTRLSIL.